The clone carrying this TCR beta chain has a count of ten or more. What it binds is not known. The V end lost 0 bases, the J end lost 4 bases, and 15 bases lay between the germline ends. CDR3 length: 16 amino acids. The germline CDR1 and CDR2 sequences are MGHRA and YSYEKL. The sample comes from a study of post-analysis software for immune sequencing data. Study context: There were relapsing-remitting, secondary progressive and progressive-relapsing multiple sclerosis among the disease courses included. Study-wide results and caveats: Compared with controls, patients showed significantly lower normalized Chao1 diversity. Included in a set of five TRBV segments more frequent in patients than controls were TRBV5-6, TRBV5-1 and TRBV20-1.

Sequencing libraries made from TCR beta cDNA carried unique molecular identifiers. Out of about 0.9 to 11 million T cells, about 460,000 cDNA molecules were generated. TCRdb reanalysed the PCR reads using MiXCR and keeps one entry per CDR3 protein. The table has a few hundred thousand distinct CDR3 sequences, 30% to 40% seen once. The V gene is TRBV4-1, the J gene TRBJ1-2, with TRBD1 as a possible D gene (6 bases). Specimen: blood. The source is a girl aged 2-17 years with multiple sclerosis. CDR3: CASSQESSGAPYGYTF. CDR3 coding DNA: TGCGCCAGCAGCCAAGAGTCGTCGGGGGCCCCCTATGGCTACACCTTC.